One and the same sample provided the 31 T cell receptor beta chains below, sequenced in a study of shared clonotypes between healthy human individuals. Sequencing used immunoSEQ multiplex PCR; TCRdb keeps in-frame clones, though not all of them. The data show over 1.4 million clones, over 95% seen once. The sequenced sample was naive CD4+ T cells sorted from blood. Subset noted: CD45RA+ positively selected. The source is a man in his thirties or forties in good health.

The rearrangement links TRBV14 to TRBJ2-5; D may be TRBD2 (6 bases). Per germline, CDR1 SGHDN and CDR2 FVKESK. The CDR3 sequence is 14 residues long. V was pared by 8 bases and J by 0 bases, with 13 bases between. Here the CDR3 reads CASRSTSNQETQYF. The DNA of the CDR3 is TGTGCCAGCCGCTCTACTAGCAACCAAGAGACCCAGTACTTC.

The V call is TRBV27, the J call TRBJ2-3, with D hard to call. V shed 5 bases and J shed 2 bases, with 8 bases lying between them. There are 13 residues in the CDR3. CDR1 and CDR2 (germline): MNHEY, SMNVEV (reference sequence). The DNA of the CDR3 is TGTGCCAGCAGTCAAGTTATCACAGATACGCAGTATTTT. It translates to CASSQVITDTQYF.

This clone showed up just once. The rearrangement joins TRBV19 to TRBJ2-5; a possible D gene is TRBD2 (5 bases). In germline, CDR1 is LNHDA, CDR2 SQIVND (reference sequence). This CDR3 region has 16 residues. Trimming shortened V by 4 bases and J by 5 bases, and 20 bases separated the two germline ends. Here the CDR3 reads CASSRSGSLVMETQYF. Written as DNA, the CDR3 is TGTGCCAGTAGTAGGAGCGGTTCTCTGGTGATGGAGACCCAGTACTTC.

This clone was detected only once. This CDR3 is CASSPRAESYNEQFF. The CDR3 DNA is TGCGCCAGCAGCCCCCGGGCTGAGAGTTACAATGAGCAGTTCTTC. The chain carries TRBV5-1 and TRBJ2-1; D unclear. Germline V gives CDR1 SGHRS, CDR2 YFSETQ. The CDR3 is 15 amino acids. Deletions cut 4 bases from V and 4 bases from J, with 15 bases between.

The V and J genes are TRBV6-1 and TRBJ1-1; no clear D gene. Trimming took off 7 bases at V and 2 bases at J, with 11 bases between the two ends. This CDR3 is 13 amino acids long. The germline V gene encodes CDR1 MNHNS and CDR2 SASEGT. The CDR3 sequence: CASKSTVNTEAFF. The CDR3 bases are TGTGCCAGCAAGTCTACGGTAAACACTGAAGCTTTCTTT.

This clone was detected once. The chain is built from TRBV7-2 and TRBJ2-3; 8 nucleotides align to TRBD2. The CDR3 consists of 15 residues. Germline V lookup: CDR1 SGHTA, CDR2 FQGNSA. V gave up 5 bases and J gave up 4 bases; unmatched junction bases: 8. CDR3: CASSAGGRAADTQYF. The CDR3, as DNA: TGTGCCAGCAGCGCGGGGGGCAGGGCAGCAGATACGCAGTATTTT.

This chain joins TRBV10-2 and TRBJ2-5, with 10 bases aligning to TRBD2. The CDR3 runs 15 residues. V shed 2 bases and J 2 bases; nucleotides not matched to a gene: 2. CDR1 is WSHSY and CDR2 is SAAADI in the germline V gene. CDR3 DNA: TGCGCCAGCAGTGAGCCACTAGCGGGGCAAGAGACCCAGTACTTC. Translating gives CASSEPLAGQETQYF.

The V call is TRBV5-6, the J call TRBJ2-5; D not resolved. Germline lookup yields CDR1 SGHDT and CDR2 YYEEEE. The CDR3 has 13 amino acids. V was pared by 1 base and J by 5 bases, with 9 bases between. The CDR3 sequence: CASSLIPDETQYF. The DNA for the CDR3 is TGTGCCAGCAGCTTGATCCCCGATGAGACCCAGTACTTC.

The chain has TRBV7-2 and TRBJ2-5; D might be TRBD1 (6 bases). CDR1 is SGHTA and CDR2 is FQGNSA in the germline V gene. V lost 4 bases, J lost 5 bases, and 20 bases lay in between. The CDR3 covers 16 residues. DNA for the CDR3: TGTGCCAGCAGCTACAACCGGGACACCCGGCGGGAGACCCAGTACTTC. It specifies CASSYNRDTRRETQYF.

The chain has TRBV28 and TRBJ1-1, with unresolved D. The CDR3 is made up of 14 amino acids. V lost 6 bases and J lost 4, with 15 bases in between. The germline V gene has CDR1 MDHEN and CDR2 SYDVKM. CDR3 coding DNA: TGTGCCAGCAGCCCTAGGGTTCTGGCCACTGAAGCTTTCTTT. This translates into CASSPRVLATEAFF.

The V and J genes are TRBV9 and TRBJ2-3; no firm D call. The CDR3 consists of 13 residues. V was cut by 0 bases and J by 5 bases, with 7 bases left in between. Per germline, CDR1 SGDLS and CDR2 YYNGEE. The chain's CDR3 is CASSVGWGDTQYF. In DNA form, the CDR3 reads TGTGCCAGCAGCGTAGGCTGGGGAGATACGCAGTATTTT.

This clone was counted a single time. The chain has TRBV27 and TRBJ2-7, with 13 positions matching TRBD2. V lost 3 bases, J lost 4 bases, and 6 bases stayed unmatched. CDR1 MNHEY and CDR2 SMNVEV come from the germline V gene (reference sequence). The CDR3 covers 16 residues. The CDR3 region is CASSLRRLAGGYEQYF. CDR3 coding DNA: TGTGCCAGCAGTTTGCGTCGACTAGCGGGAGGTTACGAGCAGTACTTC.

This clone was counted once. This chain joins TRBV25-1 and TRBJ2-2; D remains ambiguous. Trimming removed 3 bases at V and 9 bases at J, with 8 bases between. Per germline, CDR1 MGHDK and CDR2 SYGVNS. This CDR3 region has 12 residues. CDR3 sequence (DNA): TGTGCCAGCAGTGATCTGGGTAGGGAGCTGTTTTTT. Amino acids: CASSDLGRELFF. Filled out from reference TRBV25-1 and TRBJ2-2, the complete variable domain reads EADIYQTPRYLVIGTGKKITLECSQTMGHDKMYWYQQDPGMELHLIHYSYGVNSTEKGDLSSESTVSRIRTEHFPLTLESARPSHTSQYLCASSDLGRELFFGEGSRLTVL.

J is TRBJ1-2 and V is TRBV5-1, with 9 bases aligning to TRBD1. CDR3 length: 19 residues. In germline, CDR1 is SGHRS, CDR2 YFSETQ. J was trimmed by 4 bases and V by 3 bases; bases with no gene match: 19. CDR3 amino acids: CASSSNPQGAEKNVYGYTF. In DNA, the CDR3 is TGCGCCAGCAGCTCGAACCCACAGGGGGCGGAGAAGAACGTCTATGGCTACACCTTC.

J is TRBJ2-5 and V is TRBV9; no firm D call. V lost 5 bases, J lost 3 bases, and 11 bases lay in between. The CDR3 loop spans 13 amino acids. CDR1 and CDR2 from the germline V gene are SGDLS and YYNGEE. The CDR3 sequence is CASSFDVEETQYF. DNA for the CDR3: TGTGCCAGCAGTTTCGACGTCGAAGAGACCCAGTACTTC.

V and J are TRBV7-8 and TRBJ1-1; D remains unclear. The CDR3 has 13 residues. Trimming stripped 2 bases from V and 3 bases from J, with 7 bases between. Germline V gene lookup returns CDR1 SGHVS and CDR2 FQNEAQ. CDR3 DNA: TGTGCCAGCAGCTTAAATCAGGACACTGAAGCTTTCTTT. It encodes CASSLNQDTEAFF.

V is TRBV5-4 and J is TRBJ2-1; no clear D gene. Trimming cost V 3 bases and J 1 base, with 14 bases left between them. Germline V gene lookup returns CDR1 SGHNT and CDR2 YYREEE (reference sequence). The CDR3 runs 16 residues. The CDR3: CASSSGFLSSYNEQFF. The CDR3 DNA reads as TGTGCCAGCAGCTCCGGGTTTCTCTCATCCTACAATGAGCAGTTCTTC.

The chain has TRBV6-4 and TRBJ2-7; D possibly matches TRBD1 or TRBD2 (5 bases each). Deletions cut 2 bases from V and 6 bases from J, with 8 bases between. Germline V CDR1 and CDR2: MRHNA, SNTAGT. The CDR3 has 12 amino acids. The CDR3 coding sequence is TGTGCCAGCAGTGACGAGGGGAGCGAGCAGTACTTC. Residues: CASSDEGSEQYF.

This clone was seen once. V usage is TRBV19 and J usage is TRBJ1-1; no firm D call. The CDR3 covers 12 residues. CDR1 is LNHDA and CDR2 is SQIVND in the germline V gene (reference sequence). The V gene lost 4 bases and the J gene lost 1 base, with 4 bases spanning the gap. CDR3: CASSKTNTEAFF. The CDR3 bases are TGTGCCAGTAGTAAGACGAACACTGAAGCTTTCTTT. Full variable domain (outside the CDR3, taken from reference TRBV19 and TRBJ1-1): DGGITQSPKYLFRKEGQNVTLSCEQNLNHDAMYWYRQDPGQGLRLIYYSQIVNDFQKGDIAEGYSVSREKKESFPLTVTSAQKNPTAFYLCASSKTNTEAFFGQGTRLTVV.

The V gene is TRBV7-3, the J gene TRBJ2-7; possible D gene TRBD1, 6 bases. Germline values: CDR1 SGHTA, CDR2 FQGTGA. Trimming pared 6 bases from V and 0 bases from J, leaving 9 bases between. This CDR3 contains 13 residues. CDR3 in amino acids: CASSRTASYEQYF. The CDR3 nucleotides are TGTGCCAGCAGTCGGACAGCCTCCTACGAGCAGTACTTC.

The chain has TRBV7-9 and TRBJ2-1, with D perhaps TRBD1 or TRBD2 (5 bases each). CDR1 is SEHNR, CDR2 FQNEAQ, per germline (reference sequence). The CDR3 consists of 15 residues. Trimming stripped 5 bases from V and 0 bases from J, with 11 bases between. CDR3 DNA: TGTGCCAGCAGCCTTCGAGGGGCCTCCTACAATGAGCAGTTCTTC. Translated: CASSLRGASYNEQFF.

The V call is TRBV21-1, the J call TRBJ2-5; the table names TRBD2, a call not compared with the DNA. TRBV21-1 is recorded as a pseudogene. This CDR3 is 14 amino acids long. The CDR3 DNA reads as TGTGCCAGCTCACATCCGAGGGAGGACGAGACCCAGTACTTC. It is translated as CASSHPREDETQYF.

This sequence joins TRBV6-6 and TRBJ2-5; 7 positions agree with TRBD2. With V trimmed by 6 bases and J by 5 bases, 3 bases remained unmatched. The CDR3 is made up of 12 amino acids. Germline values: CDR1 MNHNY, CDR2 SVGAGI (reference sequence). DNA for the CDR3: TGTGCCAGCAGCTCGGGAGGCGAGACCCAGTACTTC. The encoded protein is CASSSGGETQYF.

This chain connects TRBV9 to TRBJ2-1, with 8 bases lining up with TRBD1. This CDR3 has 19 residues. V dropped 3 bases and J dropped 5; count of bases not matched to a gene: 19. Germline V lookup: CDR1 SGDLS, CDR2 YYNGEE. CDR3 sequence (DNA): TGTGCCAGCAGCGCGGAACTGGGGACAGGCGCTTATGAGGACAATGAGCAGTTCTTC. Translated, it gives CASSAELGTGAYEDNEQFF. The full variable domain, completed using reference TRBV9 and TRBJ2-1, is DSGVTQTPKHLITATGQRVTLRCSPRSGDLSVYWYQQSLDQGLQFLIQYYNGEERAKGNILERFSAQQFPDLHSELNLSSLELGDSALYFCASSAELGTGAYEDNEQFFGPGTRLTVL.

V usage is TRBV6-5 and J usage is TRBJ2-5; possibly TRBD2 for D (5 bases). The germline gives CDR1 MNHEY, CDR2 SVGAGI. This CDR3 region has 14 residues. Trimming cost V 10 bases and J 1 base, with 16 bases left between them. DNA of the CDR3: TGTGCCACAGGAGGAGCCACCCTCCAAGAGACCCAGTACTTC. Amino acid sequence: CATGGATLQETQYF.

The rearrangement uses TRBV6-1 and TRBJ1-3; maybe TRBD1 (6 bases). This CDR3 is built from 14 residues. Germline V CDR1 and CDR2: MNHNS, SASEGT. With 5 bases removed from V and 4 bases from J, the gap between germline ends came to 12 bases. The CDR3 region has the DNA TGTGCCAGCAGTACCGGGACAAGAGGAAACACCATATATTTT. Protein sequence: CASSTGTRGNTIYF.

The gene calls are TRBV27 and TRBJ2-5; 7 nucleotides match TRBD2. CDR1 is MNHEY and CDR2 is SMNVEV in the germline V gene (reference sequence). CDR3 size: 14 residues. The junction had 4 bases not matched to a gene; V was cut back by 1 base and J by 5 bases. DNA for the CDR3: TGTGCCAGCAGTTTATACCCCGGGGGGGAGACCCAGTACTTC. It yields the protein CASSLYPGGETQYF.

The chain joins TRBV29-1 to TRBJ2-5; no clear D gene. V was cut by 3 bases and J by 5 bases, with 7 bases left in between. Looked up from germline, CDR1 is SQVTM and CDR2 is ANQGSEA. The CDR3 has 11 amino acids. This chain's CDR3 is CSVDQRETQYF. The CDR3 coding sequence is TGCAGCGTTGATCAGAGGGAGACCCAGTACTTC.

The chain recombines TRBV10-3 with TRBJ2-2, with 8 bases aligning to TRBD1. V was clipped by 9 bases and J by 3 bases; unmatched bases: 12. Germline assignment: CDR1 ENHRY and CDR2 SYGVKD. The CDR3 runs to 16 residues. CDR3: CAINLRETGDTGELFF. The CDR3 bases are TGTGCCATTAACCTTAGGGAGACAGGGGACACCGGGGAGCTGTTTTTT.

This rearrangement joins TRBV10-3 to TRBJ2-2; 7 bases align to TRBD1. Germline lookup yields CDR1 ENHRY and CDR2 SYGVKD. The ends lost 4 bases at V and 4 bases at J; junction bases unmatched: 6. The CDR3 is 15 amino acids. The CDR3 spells CAISGDRVGTGELFF. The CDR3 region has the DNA TGTGCCATCAGTGGAGACAGGGTAGGCACCGGGGAGCTGTTTTTT.

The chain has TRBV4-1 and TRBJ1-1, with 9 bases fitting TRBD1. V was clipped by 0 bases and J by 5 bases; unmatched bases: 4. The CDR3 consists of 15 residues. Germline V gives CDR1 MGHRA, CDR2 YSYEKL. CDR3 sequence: CASSQEGQGRTEAFF. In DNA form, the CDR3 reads TGCGCCAGCAGCCAAGAGGGACAGGGAAGGACTGAAGCTTTCTTT.